This entry lists 23 T cell receptor beta chains sequenced from one sample in a study of T cells in Graves' hyperthyroidism and ophthalmopathy. Authors of the study amplified TCR beta CDR3 regions from RNA transcripts. The TCR CDR3 first-round RT-PCR relied on the HTBI primer set. TCRdb analysed the multiplex PCR reads with MiXCR anew, one entry per CDR3 protein. The sample lists approximately 740,000 distinct CDR3 sequences, around 15% occurring once. Sequencing input: blood. The receptor set was obtained from a woman younger than 30 with Graves' hyperthyroidism.

This clonotype was found many times. This chain connects TRBV2 to TRBJ1-2; D perhaps matches TRBD1 (6 bases). V gave up 4 bases and J gave up 8 bases, with 14 bases separating them. CDR3 size: 13 residues. Germline CDR1 is SNHLY and CDR2 is FYNNEI. The CDR3 protein is CASSVQGGVGYTF. In DNA, the CDR3 is TGTGCCAGCAGTGTACAGGGAGGGGTCGGCTACACCTTC.

The chain links TRBV4-1 to TRBJ2-3; 8 positions agree with TRBD1. The length of the CDR3 is 17 residues. Germline V gene lookup returns CDR1 MGHRA and CDR2 YSYEKL. Trimming took 0 bases from V and 0 from J; bases not matched to a gene: 5. The CDR3 reads CASSQESRGHSTDTQYF. CDR3 DNA sequence: TGCGCCAGCAGCCAAGAATCCAGGGGGCATAGCACAGATACGCAGTATTTT.

This clonotype was recorded at least ten times. CDR3 DNA: TGTGCCAGCAGTGATAATAGCGTTCGGACAGATACGCAGTATTTT. This gives the protein CASSDNSVRTDTQYF. The chain uses TRBV2 and TRBJ2-3; perhaps TRBD2 as D (5 bases). This CDR3 is built from 15 residues. V gave up 3 bases and J gave up 3 bases, with 13 bases separating them. Per the germline V gene, CDR1 is SNHLY and CDR2 is FYNNEI.

In this sample, this clonotype turned up many times. The rearrangement links TRBV2 to TRBJ1-2; weak D call: TRBD1 (6 bases). The CDR3 length is 15 residues. Germline assignment: CDR1 SNHLY and CDR2 FYNNEI. The ends were cut back, 5 bases at V and 4 bases at J, with 17 bases in the middle. The CDR3 region has the DNA TGTGCCAGCAGTCAGGGGCTTTCCATCTTCTATGGCTACACCTTC. This codes for CASSQGLSIFYGYTF.

This clonotype was recorded a few times. V gene TRBV19 combines with J gene TRBJ2-3, with TRBD2 as a possible D gene (5 bases). CDR1 is LNHDA, CDR2 SQIVND, per germline (reference sequence). V lost 1 base and J lost 4, with 12 bases in between. The CDR3 runs to 15 residues. CDR3 sequence reads: CASSIGLEEADTQYF. DNA for the CDR3: TGTGCCAGTAGTATAGGCCTAGAGGAGGCAGATACGCAGTATTTT.

The rearrangement uses TRBV15 and TRBJ1-2, with D tentatively TRBD1 (5 bases). This CDR3 contains 12 residues. Germline assignment: CDR1 LNHNV and CDR2 YYDKDF (reference sequence). Trimming took off 8 bases at V and 8 bases at J, with 15 bases between the two ends. The CDR3 sequence is CATGTPEDGYTF. CDR3 DNA: TGTGCCACCGGGACGCCTGAGGACGGCTACACCTTC.

This clonotype was recorded a few times. The chain links TRBV19 to TRBJ2-2; no reliable D call. CDR1 LNHDA and CDR2 SQIVND come from the germline V gene (reference sequence). CDR3 size: 15 residues. The V end lost 2 bases, the J end lost 0 bases, and 7 bases lay between the germline ends. The CDR3 reads CASSIRPANTGELFF. The DNA for the CDR3 is TGTGCCAGTAGTATAAGGCCGGCGAACACCGGGGAGCTGTTTTTT.

The chain is built from TRBV7-9 and TRBJ2-5; D call uncertain. The V gene's germline CDR1 is SEHNR and CDR2 FQNEAQ (reference sequence). The CDR3 extends over 16 amino acids. Trimming took 5 bases from V and 1 from J, leaving 17 bases between them. The CDR3 DNA reads TGTGCCAGCAGCCCAGACCTTCCATCTCTCCAAGAGACCCAGTACTTC. It translates to CASSPDLPSLQETQYF.

This clonotype was seen many times. This chain uses TRBV18 with TRBJ1-5; D perhaps matches TRBD1 (5 bases). Trimming pared 2 bases from V and 2 bases from J, leaving 10 bases between. Germline CDR1 and CDR2: KGHSH and LQKENI. The CDR3 is 15 amino acids. In nucleotides, the CDR3 is TGTGCCAGCTCACCAGGGGCAAATGGCAATCAGCCCCAGCATTTT. It specifies CASSPGANGNQPQHF.

This clonotype has more than one count but fewer than ten. The CDR3 loop reads CASSLKAGTGELFF. In nucleotides, the CDR3 is TGTGCCAGCAGTTTAAAAGCGGGAACCGGGGAGCTGTTTTTT. The chain uses TRBV6-2 or TRBV6-3 and TRBJ2-2, with 7 bases fitting TRBD2. The junction had 4 bases not matched to a gene; V was cut back by 4 bases and J by 5 bases. This CDR3 is 14 amino acids long. CDR1 and CDR2 from the germline V gene are MNHEY and SVGEGT.

There are many counts of this clonotype. V is TRBV6-1 and J is TRBJ2-7; no clear D gene. Germline assignment: CDR1 MNHNS and CDR2 SASEGT. This CDR3 is built from 15 residues. Trimming cost V 3 bases and J 4 bases, with 16 bases left between them. The CDR3 DNA reads as TGTGCCAGCAGTGACCCCCTCGGTAGGGCTTACGAGCAGTACTTC. Residues: CASSDPLGRAYEQYF.

The V gene is TRBV10-3, the J gene TRBJ2-3, with D perhaps TRBD2 (5 bases). V was trimmed by 0 bases and J by 4 bases, leaving 8 bases between them. The germline gives CDR1 ENHRY, CDR2 SYGVKD. The CDR3 has 14 amino acids. The CDR3, as DNA: TGTGCCATCAGTGAGTCCGGGATCTCAGATACGCAGTATTTT. This encodes CAISESGISDTQYF.

This clonotype was counted between two and nine times. The chain recombines TRBV6-5 with TRBJ1-2, with a possible D match to TRBD1 (6 bases). CDR1 MNHEY and CDR2 SVGAGI come from the germline V gene. The V end lost 2 bases, the J end lost 4 bases, and 8 bases lay between the germline ends. The CDR3 is 13 amino acids. CDR3 bases: TGTGCCAGCAGTTACAGGACAGCCTATGGCTACACCTTC. Protein product: CASSYRTAYGYTF.

This clonotype has only a few counts. The chain has TRBV6-1 and TRBJ2-7; D possibly corresponds to TRBD2 (6 bases). This CDR3 is built from 14 residues. Germline V lookup: CDR1 MNHNS, CDR2 SASEGT. The V gene lost 4 bases and the J gene lost 2 bases, with 12 bases spanning the gap. The CDR3 is CASSVGTPPYEQYF. DNA of the CDR3: TGTGCCAGCAGTGTCGGGACTCCCCCCTACGAGCAGTACTTC.

The CDR3 reads CASSIGAGRGTEAFF. DNA of the CDR3: TGTGCCAGTAGTATAGGGGCAGGAAGAGGTACTGAAGCTTTCTTT. This chain connects TRBV19 to TRBJ1-1; D remains unclear. Germline V lookup: CDR1 LNHDA, CDR2 SQIVND (reference sequence). CDR3 length: 15 residues. V shed 1 base and J shed 5 bases, with 14 bases lying between them.

The chain's CDR3 is CASSPKTSGLTDTQYF. The CDR3, as DNA: TGCGCCAGCAGCCCCAAGACTAGCGGACTCACAGATACGCAGTATTTT. The chain links TRBV4-1 to TRBJ2-3, with 9 bases identical to TRBD2. After removal of 4 bases from V and 2 bases from J, the junction contained 7 bases not matched to a gene. This CDR3 comprises 16 residues. Germline lookup yields CDR1 MGHRA and CDR2 YSYEKL.

This clonotype was counted a single time. The CDR3 here is CASSPQDRNTEAFF. The DNA for the CDR3 is TGTGCCAGCAGTCCCCAGGACAGGAACACTGAAGCTTTCTTT. The chain is built from TRBV28 and TRBJ1-1, with a possible D match to TRBD1 (6 bases). Germline assignment: CDR1 MDHEN and CDR2 SYDVKM. V gave up 5 bases and J gave up 1 base, with 11 bases separating them. The CDR3 has 14 residues. The variable domain in full, with the rest retrieved from reference TRBV28 and TRBJ1-1, is DVKVTQSSRYLVKRTGEKVFLECVQDMDHENMFWYRQDPGLGLRLIYFSYDVKMKEKGDIPEGYSVSREKKERFSLILESASTNQTSMYLCASSPQDRNTEAFFGQGTRLTVV.

This clonotype was detected a few times. The chain links TRBV13 to TRBJ1-6; possibly TRBD1 for D (5 bases). The CDR3 sequence is 16 residues long. CDR1 and CDR2 (germline): PRHDT, FYEKMQ (reference sequence). V was pared by 5 bases and J by 10 bases, with 21 bases between. CDR3 sequence (DNA): TGTGCCAGCAGCCCGAGGACGGGGGGTTTCGAGTCACCCCTCCACTTT. It is translated as CASSPRTGGFESPLHF.

This clonotype has only a few counts. The rearrangement joins TRBV12-5 to TRBJ2-1, with 7 bases fitting TRBD1. V shed 5 bases, J shed 0 bases, and the junction held 7 bases outside the gene matches. This CDR3 is built from 16 residues. Looked up from germline, CDR1 is LGHNT and CDR2 is FRNRAP. The CDR3 spells CASGPYAGGSYNEQFF. The CDR3 nucleotides are TGTGCTAGTGGTCCCTACGCAGGGGGCTCCTACAATGAGCAGTTCTTC.

This clonotype was seen a few times. The chain uses TRBV29-1 and TRBJ2-1; 14 positions match TRBD2. This CDR3 contains 13 residues. V lost 7 bases, J lost 9 bases, and 5 bases stayed unmatched. Looked up from germline, CDR1 is SQVTM and CDR2 is ANQGSEA. The CDR3 loop is CSAQTSGRGEQFF. DNA for the CDR3: TGCAGCGCTCAGACTAGCGGGAGGGGTGAGCAGTTCTTC.

V is TRBV18 and J is TRBJ1-1; D call uncertain. This CDR3 is 14 amino acids long. Deletions cut 2 bases from V and 7 bases from J, with 14 bases between. Germline CDR1 reads KGHSH; CDR2 reads LQKENI. The CDR3 protein is CASSPKRRRNEAFF. CDR3 in DNA: TGTGCCAGCTCACCAAAGAGGCGGAGAAATGAAGCTTTCTTT.

This clonotype was counted ten times or more. CDR3 sequence: CASRQLAGVSGELFF. CDR3 DNA: TGTGCCAGCAGGCAACTAGCGGGAGTAAGCGGGGAGCTGTTTTTT. The chain couples TRBV6-1 to TRBJ2-2; 11 nucleotides agree with TRBD2. V was clipped by 6 bases and J by 7 bases; unmatched bases: 7. CDR3 length: 15 amino acids. Germline V gives CDR1 MNHNS, CDR2 SASEGT.

In the case of this clonotype: The germline gene is not matched at one end of the junction; a read error may be the cause. The rearrangement links TRBV7-2 to TRBJ2-5, with D uncertain. CDR1 SGHTA and CDR2 FQGNSA come from the germline V gene. The CDR3 consists of 14 residues. The chain's CDR3 is CASSYLVRQGTQYF. In DNA, the CDR3 is TGTGCCAGCAGCTACTTAGTTCGACAAGGGACCCAGTACTTC.